This T cell receptor (delta chain) was recovered during a study of gamma-delta T cells after stem cell transplantation. In its sample, this clone was seen a few times. Given a far larger clone just one base away, this is likely a sequencing read error. TCRdb used CATT to re-call clones from the RT-PCR reads. The top ten hold around a quarter of the sample, which has about 2,900 delta-chain clones, around 30% seen once. The origin of this receptor is a human donor. It is not recorded whose cells these are; they may come from a transplant donor. The sample taken for sequencing was gamma-delta T cells.

CDR3 nucleotide sequence: TGTGCCTGTGACACCGTGGAAGGTGGGGGATACCCCGATAAACTCATCTTT. This translates into CACDTVEGGGYPDKLIF. This rearrangement joins TRDV2 to TRDJ1, with TRDD3 matching over 10 bases. Germline-derived CDR1 and CDR2 are GEAIGNYY and EKD. The CDR3 is made up of 17 amino acids. The ends lost 0 bases at V and 3 bases at J; junction bases unmatched: 9.